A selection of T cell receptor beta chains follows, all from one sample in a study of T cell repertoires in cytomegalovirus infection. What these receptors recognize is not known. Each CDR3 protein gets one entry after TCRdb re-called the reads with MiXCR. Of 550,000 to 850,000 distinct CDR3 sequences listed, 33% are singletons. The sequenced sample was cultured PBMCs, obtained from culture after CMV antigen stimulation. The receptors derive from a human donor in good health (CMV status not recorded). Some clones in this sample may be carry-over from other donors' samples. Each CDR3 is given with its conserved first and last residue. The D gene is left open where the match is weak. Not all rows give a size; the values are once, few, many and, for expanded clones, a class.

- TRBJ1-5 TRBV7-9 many CASSLVGEPQHF TGTGCCAGCAGCTTAGTAGGTGAGCCCCAGCATTTT
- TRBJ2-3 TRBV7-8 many CATRFGGAADTQYF TGTGCCACCCGATTCGGTGGGGCGGCAGATACGCAGTATTTT
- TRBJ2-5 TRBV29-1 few CSVQGAPETQYF TGCAGCGTTCAGGGCGCCCCGGAGACCCAGTACTTC
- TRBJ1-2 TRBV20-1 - CSATTTANYGYTF TGCAGTGCCACAACCACAGCTAACTATGGCTACACCTTC
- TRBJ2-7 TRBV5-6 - CASSLLAKAYEQYF TGTGCCAGCAGCTTACTTGCGAAAGCCTACGAGCAGTACTTC
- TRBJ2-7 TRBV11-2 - CASSLARERDEQYF TGTGCCAGCAGCTTAGCCAGGGAGCGCGACGAGCAGTACTTC
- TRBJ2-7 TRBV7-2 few CASSLAYRDYEQYF TGTGCCAGCAGCTTAGCTTACAGGGATTACGAGCAGTACTTC
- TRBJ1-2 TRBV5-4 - CALGGRTSYGYTF TGTGCCCTCGGCGGCAGGACCTCCTATGGCTACACCTTC
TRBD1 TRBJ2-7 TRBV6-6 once CASQKDRAEQYF TGTGCCAGCCAGAAAGACAGGGCCGAGCAGTACTTC
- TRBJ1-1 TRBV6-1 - CASNMGRGERTEAFF TGTGCCAGCAACATGGGCAGGGGCGAGAGGACTGAAGCTTTCTTT
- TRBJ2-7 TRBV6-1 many CASSEGFGRPHMDEQYF TGTGCCAGCAGTGAAGGATTTGGACGGCCCCATATGGACGAGCAGTACTTC
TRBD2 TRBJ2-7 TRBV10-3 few CATVAGTFNEQYF TGTGCCACAGTAGCGGGAACGTTTAACGAGCAGTACTTC
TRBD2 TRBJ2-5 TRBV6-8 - CATGLAGAETQYF TGTGCCACCGGACTAGCGGGAGCAGAGACCCAGTACTTC
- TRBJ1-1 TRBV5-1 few CASSLTEIMNTEAFF TGCGCCAGCAGCTTGACTGAAATCATGAACACTGAAGCTTTCTTT
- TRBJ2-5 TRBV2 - CASSVGLDQETQYF TGTGCCAGCAGCGTCGGACTGGACCAAGAGACCCAGTACTTC
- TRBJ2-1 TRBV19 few CASSLQMDSSYNEQFF TGTGCCAGTAGTCTCCAGATGGACTCCTCCTACAATGAGCAGTTCTTC
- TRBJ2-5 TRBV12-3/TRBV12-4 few CASSLDRRQETQYF TGTGCCAGCAGCCTAGACAGGAGACAAGAGACCCAGTACTTC
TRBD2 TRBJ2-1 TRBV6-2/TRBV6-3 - CASSQSGGYNEQFF TGTGCCAGCAGTCAAAGCGGGGGGTACAATGAGCAGTTCTTC
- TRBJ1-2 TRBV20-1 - CSASLAGAVYGYTF TGCAGTGCTAGCCTGGCGGGGGCGGTGTATGGCTACACCTTC
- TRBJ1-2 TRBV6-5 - CASSRGGAHNYGYTF TGTGCCAGCAGTAGAGGGGGGGCCCATAACTATGGCTACACCTTC
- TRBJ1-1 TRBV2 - CASTPDRRNTEAFF TGTGCCAGCACCCCGGACAGACGGAACACTGAAGCTTTCTTT
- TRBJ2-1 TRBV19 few CASSIGGTPVGNEQFF TGTGCCAGTAGTATTGGGGGGACACCAGTCGGCAATGAGCAGTTCTTC
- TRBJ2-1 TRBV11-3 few CASSLDRGGGFYNEQFF TGTGCCAGCAGCTTAGATAGGGGAGGGGGGTTCTACAATGAGCAGTTCTTC
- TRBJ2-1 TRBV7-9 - CASSLASSRRPTSNEQFF TGTGCCAGCAGCTTAGCATCTTCTCGACGCCCGACTAGCAATGAGCAGTTCTTC
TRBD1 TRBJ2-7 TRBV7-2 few CASSFRDRVYEQYF TGTGCCAGCAGCTTCCGGGACAGGGTCTACGAGCAGTACTTC
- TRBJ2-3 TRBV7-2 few CASSILGGPADTQYF TGTGCCAGCAGCATCCTCGGGGGCCCGGCAGATACGCAGTATTTT
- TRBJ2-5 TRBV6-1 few CASLPSLGVGETQYF TGTGCCTCTCTCCCCTCACTGGGGGTTGGAGAGACCCAGTACTTC
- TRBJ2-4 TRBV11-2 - CASSLVPTGNIQYF TGTGCCAGCAGCTTAGTCCCGACTGGAAACATTCAGTACTTC
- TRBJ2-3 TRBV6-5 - CASSYLENTDTQYF TGTGCCAGCAGTTACCTGGAGAACACAGATACGCAGTATTTT